The 29 T cell receptor beta chains listed next were all sequenced from one sample in a study of OX40 agonist ivuxolimab in advanced cancers. Using immunoSEQ multiplex PCR, the repertoire was profiled, and TCRdb retains in-frame clones only, with some absent. The repertoire includes under 80,000 clones, 80% to 90% of them detected once, and roughly 4.3% sits in the top ten. Specimen: CD4+ or CD8+ T cells sorted from blood, collected in a trial of the OX40 agonist ivuxolimab. Receptors originate from an adult with an advanced solid tumor such as melanoma, head and neck, liver or kidney cancer.

This clone was counted between two and nine times. The chain carries TRBV28 and TRBJ1-1; D perhaps matches TRBD1 (6 bases). CDR3 length: 13 residues. The ends were cut back, 6 bases at V and 4 bases at J, with 12 bases in the middle. Germline loops: CDR1 MDHEN, CDR2 SYDVKM. This chain's CDR3 is CASRGAGSTEAFF. In DNA, the CDR3 is TGTGCCAGCAGGGGGGCAGGGAGCACTGAAGCTTTCTTT.

This clone was seen a few times. This chain links TRBV30 with TRBJ2-7; no firm D call. Germline V gene lookup returns CDR1 GTSNPN and CDR2 SVGIG (reference sequence). The CDR3 is 12 residues long. The V and J ends lost 3 bases and 2 bases respectively, with 8 bases between them. CDR3 nucleotides: TGTGCCTGGAGCGTTTCTCCCTACGAGCAGTACTTC. Translating gives CAWSVSPYEQYF.

The chain links TRBV29-1 to TRBJ2-1; 11 bases match TRBD2. The length of the CDR3 is 14 residues. Unmatched junction bases numbered 6, after V lost 6 bases and J lost 5 bases. Per the germline V gene, CDR1 is SQVTM and CDR2 is ANQGSEA. The CDR3 reads CSVAGTSGHNEQFF. DNA for the CDR3: TGCAGCGTAGCCGGGACTAGCGGCCACAATGAGCAGTTCTTC.

V gene TRBV30 combines with J gene TRBJ1-2, with D unresolved. This CDR3 is 12 amino acids long. Germline loops: CDR1 GTSNPN, CDR2 SVGIG (reference sequence). V shed 3 bases and J shed 4 bases, with 9 bases lying between them. DNA for the CDR3: TGTGCCTGGAGGAGTAGGAGCTATGGCTACACCTTC. It is translated as CAWRSRSYGYTF.

This chain joins TRBV14 and TRBJ1-2; D is perhaps TRBD1 (5 bases). V gave up 4 bases and J gave up 1 base, with 13 bases separating them. The CDR3 covers 15 residues. The germline V gene encodes CDR1 SGHDN and CDR2 FVKESK. This CDR3 reads CASSPSTGDNYGYTF. CDR3 DNA sequence: TGTGCCAGCAGCCCCTCAACAGGAGATAACTATGGCTACACCTTC.

The rearrangement joins TRBV30 to TRBJ2-1; 14 bases are a match to TRBD2. Germline CDR1 reads GTSNPN; CDR2 reads SVGIG (reference sequence). CDR3 length: 16 residues. The J segment lost 6 bases and the V segment lost 5 bases, leaving 9 bases of the junction unmatched. The CDR3 coding sequence is TGTGCCTGGCGGTGGGGGACTAGCGGGAGAGGCAATGAGCAGTTCTTC. Its translation: CAWRWGTSGRGNEQFF.

This clone was seen a few times. The rearrangement links TRBV15 to TRBJ1-1; D uncertain. Trimming cost V 5 bases and J 3 bases, with 13 bases left between them. Germline V gene lookup returns CDR1 LNHNV and CDR2 YYDKDF (reference sequence). The CDR3 is 14 amino acids. The CDR3 bases are TGTGCCACCAGCTGGCGGATGTGGGACACTGAAGCTTTCTTT. This gives the protein CATSWRMWDTEAFF.

The chain couples TRBV6-5 to TRBJ2-4, with no clear D. Germline V lookup: CDR1 MNHEY, CDR2 SVGAGI. Trimming shortened V by 5 bases and J by 0 bases, and 11 bases separated the two germline ends. CDR3 length: 15 residues. For the CDR3, the DNA is TGTGCCAGCAGTATTAGGGATGGAGCCAAAAACATTCAGTACTTC. Amino acid sequence: CASSIRDGAKNIQYF.

DNA for the CDR3: TGTGCCAGCAGCCCGGGACACCCGAATCAGCCCCAGCATTTT. Translating it yields CASSPGHPNQPQHF. The rearrangement uses TRBV28 and TRBJ1-5; maybe TRBD1 (6 bases). Trimming took 6 bases from V and 4 from J, leaving 13 bases between them. There are 14 residues in the CDR3. Germline V lookup: CDR1 MDHEN, CDR2 SYDVKM.

The chain joins TRBV29-1 to TRBJ1-2; D gene ambiguous. This CDR3 is built from 12 residues. V was cut by 3 bases and J by 2 bases, with 7 bases left in between. Germline V CDR1 and CDR2: SQVTM, ANQGSEA. The DNA of the CDR3 is TGCAGCGTTGACACACTAAACTATGGCTACACCTTC. Translating it yields CSVDTLNYGYTF.

This chain uses TRBV6-5 with TRBJ2-1; 8 bases fit TRBD1. Germline V gene data show CDR1 as MNHEY and CDR2 as SVGAGI. V was pared by 7 bases and J by 7 bases, with 12 bases of the junction left unmatched. The CDR3 has 15 amino acids. The DNA for the CDR3 is TGTGCCAGCACCTCAGCCGGACAGGGAATAAATGAGCAGTTCTTC. Protein product: CASTSAGQGINEQFF.

The rearrangement uses TRBV6-5 and TRBJ2-2, with D maybe TRBD2 (6 bases). This CDR3 is built from 14 residues. Germline CDR1 is MNHEY and CDR2 is SVGAGI. Trimming took 8 bases from V and 4 from J, leaving 14 bases between them. The CDR3 protein is CASEEGSGTGELFF. As DNA, the CDR3 is TGTGCCAGCGAGGAGGGCTCGGGCACCGGGGAGCTGTTTTTT.

The V call is TRBV6-1, the J call TRBJ1-1; perhaps TRBD1 as D (6 bases). Germline CDR1 is MNHNS and CDR2 is SASEGT. This CDR3 has 14 residues. Trimming removed 5 bases at V and 4 bases at J, with 14 bases between. CDR3 residues: CASSPQGGGTEAFF. In nucleotides, the CDR3 is TGTGCCAGCAGTCCACAGGGAGGAGGCACTGAAGCTTTCTTT.

This chain links TRBV15 with TRBJ1-4, with D maybe TRBD1 (5 bases). Trimming stripped 0 bases from V and 8 bases from J, with 10 bases between. The length of the CDR3 is 14 residues. From germline, CDR1 is LNHNV and CDR2 YYDKDF (reference sequence). CDR3 amino acids: CATSRDRGAEKLFF. CDR3 in DNA: TGTGCCACCAGCAGAGATAGAGGGGCCGAAAAACTGTTTTTT.

The rearrangement links TRBV2 to TRBJ1-2; D call uncertain. This CDR3 has 12 residues. CDR1 and CDR2 (germline): SNHLY, FYNNEI. V was trimmed by 7 bases and J by 2 bases, leaving 8 bases between them. The CDR3 nucleotides read TGTGCCAGCACTCACAGAAACTATGGCTACACCTTC. It translates to CASTHRNYGYTF. The entire variable domain, with the rest obtained from reference TRBV2 and TRBJ1-2, is as follows: EPEVTQTPSHQVTQMGQEVILRCVPISNHLYFYWYRQILGQKVEFLVSFYNNEISEKSEIFDDQFSVERPDGSNFTLKIRSTKLEDSAMYFCASTHRNYGYTFGSGTRLTVV.

This chain uses TRBV5-5 with TRBJ1-1, with D tentatively TRBD1 (6 bases). This CDR3 is built from 14 residues. The V gene lost 4 bases and the J gene lost 1 base, with 11 bases spanning the gap. Looked up from germline, CDR1 is SGHKS and CDR2 is YYEKEE (reference sequence). Written as DNA, the CDR3 is TGTGCCAGCAGCCGAGGGGGTTCGAACACTGAAGCTTTCTTT. Protein: CASSRGGSNTEAFF.

The sample holds a few counts of this clone. The chain has TRBV28 and TRBJ2-2, with TRBD1 matching over 9 bases. The CDR3 covers 16 residues. The V gene end was trimmed by 5 bases and the J gene end by 4 bases; junction bases not matched to a gene: 8. Germline loops: CDR1 MDHEN, CDR2 SYDVKM. In DNA form, the CDR3 reads TGTGCCAGCAGTGGGACGGGACAGGGCCGCACCGGGGAGCTGTTTTTT. It codes for CASSGTGQGRTGELFF.

The sample holds a few counts of this clone. The chain combines TRBV5-1 with TRBJ2-2; possibly TRBD2 for D (6 bases). CDR3 size: 17 residues. V was pared by 4 bases and J by 4 bases, with 20 bases between. Germline values: CDR1 SGHRS, CDR2 YFSETQ. CDR3 residues: CASSPGQRAGITGELFF. CDR3 DNA: TGCGCCAGCAGCCCCGGGCAGCGGGCCGGTATCACCGGGGAGCTGTTTTTT.

V gene TRBV11-3 combines with J gene TRBJ1-2, with TRBD1 matching over 7 bases. The CDR3 consists of 13 residues. V shed 5 bases and J 7 bases; nucleotides not matched to a gene: 7. Germline CDR1 reads SGHNT; CDR2 reads YENEEA. In nucleotides, the CDR3 is TGTGCCAGCAGCCGAGACAGGGTTAGTGGCTACACCTTC. It specifies CASSRDRVSGYTF.

The chain is built from TRBV18 and TRBJ1-2; TRBD1 might be the D (5 bases). This CDR3 is 14 amino acids long. The germline V gene encodes CDR1 KGHSH and CDR2 LQKENI. Trimming cost V 3 bases and J 0 bases, with 8 bases left between them. CDR3 region: CASSPGAANYGYTF. DNA for the CDR3: TGTGCCAGCTCACCCGGGGCAGCTAACTATGGCTACACCTTC.

DNA for the CDR3: TGCGCCAGCAGCCCGGGACAGCTCTATGGCTACACCTTC. This sequence encodes CASSPGQLYGYTF. The V and J genes are TRBV5-1 and TRBJ1-2, with 7 bases matching TRBD1. The ends lost 4 bases at V and 4 bases at J; junction bases unmatched: 4. The CDR3 consists of 13 residues. CDR1 and CDR2 (germline): SGHRS, YFSETQ.

This chain joins TRBV18 and TRBJ1-1, with TRBD1 as a possible D gene (5 bases). The CDR3 spans 15 residues. Germline-derived CDR1 and CDR2 are KGHSH and LQKENI. V lost 4 bases to trimming and J lost 1 base, with 13 bases between them. Here the CDR3 DNA reads TGTGCCAGCTCACAAACGAGACAGACGAACACTGAAGCTTTCTTT. It codes for CASSQTRQTNTEAFF.

The chain carries TRBV5-1 and TRBJ2-3; D is unclear. V was pared by 5 bases and J by 0 bases, with 13 bases between. Germline CDR1 reads SGHRS; CDR2 reads YFSETQ. CDR3 length: 15 amino acids. CDR3 residues: CASRKKPASTDTQYF. CDR3 nucleotide sequence: TGCGCCAGCAGGAAGAAACCCGCTAGCACAGATACGCAGTATTTT.

The rearrangement uses TRBV19 and TRBJ2-3; D might be TRBD1 or TRBD2, each matching 5 bases. Trimming shortened V by 3 bases and J by 0 bases, and 7 bases separated the two germline ends. The CDR3 has 14 amino acids. From germline, CDR1 is LNHDA and CDR2 SQIVND (reference sequence). CDR3 residues: CASSMGDSTDTQYF. The CDR3 DNA follows: TGTGCCAGTAGTATGGGGGACAGCACAGATACGCAGTATTTT.

The CDR3 sequence is CASSLPRVHEQYF. CDR3 bases: TGTGCCAGCAGTTTACCCAGGGTCCACGAGCAGTACTTC. The V and J genes are TRBV28 and TRBJ2-7; a possible D gene is TRBD1 (5 bases). Germline assignment: CDR1 MDHEN and CDR2 SYDVKM. Trimming stripped 2 bases from V and 5 bases from J, with 10 bases between. The CDR3 consists of 13 residues.

V gene TRBV11-2 combines with J gene TRBJ1-2, with 7 bases that match TRBD1. This CDR3 spans 16 amino acids. V shed 1 base and J 4 bases; nucleotides not matched to a gene: 9. Germline V gene sequence: CDR1 SGHAT, CDR2 FQNNGV. The CDR3 sequence: CASSLVLPGGGYGYTF. The CDR3 DNA reads as TGTGCCAGCAGCTTAGTTTTGCCAGGGGGAGGCTATGGCTACACCTTC.

CDR3 protein: CASSPNLGNQPQHF. The CDR3 DNA follows: TGTGCCAGCAGTCCAAACTTGGGCAATCAGCCCCAGCATTTT. This sequence joins TRBV27 and TRBJ1-5, with D uncertain. V was pared by 5 bases and J by 2 bases, with 10 bases between. This CDR3 has 14 residues. Germline loops: CDR1 MNHEY, CDR2 SMNVEV (reference sequence).

This rearrangement joins TRBV5-1 to TRBJ2-1; 9 bases are shared with TRBD2. Germline V gene sequence: CDR1 SGHRS, CDR2 YFSETQ. The CDR3 sequence is 15 residues long. V lost 0 bases to trimming and J lost 10 bases; unmatched junction nucleotides: 8. The CDR3 sequence is CASSLEAGGPKEQFF. As DNA, the CDR3 is TGCGCCAGCAGCTTGGAGGCGGGAGGGCCTAAAGAGCAGTTCTTC.

This chain connects TRBV6-4 to TRBJ2-1; D ambiguous. The CDR3 loop spans 10 amino acids. Trimming removed 9 bases from V and 9 bases from J, with 9 bases in between. Per germline, CDR1 MRHNA and CDR2 SNTAGT. DNA of the CDR3: TGTGCCAGTCGCTTGGCTGAGCAGTTCTTC. This translates into CASRLAEQFF.